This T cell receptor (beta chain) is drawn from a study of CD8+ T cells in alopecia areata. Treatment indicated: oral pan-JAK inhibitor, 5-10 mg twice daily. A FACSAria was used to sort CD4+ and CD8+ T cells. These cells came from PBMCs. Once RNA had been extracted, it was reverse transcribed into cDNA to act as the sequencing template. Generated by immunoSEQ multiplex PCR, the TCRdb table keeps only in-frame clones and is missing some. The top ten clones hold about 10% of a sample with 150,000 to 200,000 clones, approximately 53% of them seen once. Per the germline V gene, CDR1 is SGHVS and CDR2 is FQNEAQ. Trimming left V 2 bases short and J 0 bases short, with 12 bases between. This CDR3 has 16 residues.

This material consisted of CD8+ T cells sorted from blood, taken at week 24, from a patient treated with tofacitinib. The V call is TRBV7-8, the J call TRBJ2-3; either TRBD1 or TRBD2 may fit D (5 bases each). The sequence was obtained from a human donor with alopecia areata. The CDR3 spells CASSLRGGSSTDTQYF. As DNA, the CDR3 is TGTGCCAGCAGCTTACGGGGCGGGTCAAGCACAGATACGCAGTATTTT. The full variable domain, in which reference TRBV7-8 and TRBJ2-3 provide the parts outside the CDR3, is GAGVSQSPRYKVAKRGQDVALRCDPISGHVSLFWYQQALGQGPEFLTYFQNEAQLDKSGLPSDRFFAERPEGSVSTLKIQRTQQEDSAVYLCASSLRGGSSTDTQYFGPGTRLTVL.